The count of the clone carrying this T cell receptor (beta chain) is one. The sample comes from a study of blood T cell repertoires in COVID-19. Study context: Donors in the United States, Italy and Spain gave samples during acute or convalescent COVID-19. PBMCs, B-cell-depleted T cells, or T cells were the source of the cDNA or gDNA that made up the material.

Followed over time, Seattle patients had been enrolled while infection was active. How the authors handled the data: Reference gene primer amplification yielded estimated nucleated cell counts. Measured with immunoSEQ multiplex PCR; TCRdb has only the in-frame clones, and not every one. V and J calls and clone size are given by that table; D and trimming were obtained from the DNA. The sample consists of 440,000 or so clones, about 88% of them appearing once. In germline, CDR1 is LGHNA, CDR2 YSLEER. This CDR3 has 12 residues. V lost 0 bases, J lost 11 bases, and 10 bases lay in between. The clonotype originates from a woman in her thirties or forties with COVID-19, enrolled during active disease. The chain links TRBV4-3 to TRBJ1-1; TRBD1 might be the D (6 bases). The sequenced sample was peripheral blood. CDR3 in DNA: TGCGCCAGCAGCCAAGACGGGGGGCTGGCTTTCTTT. This sequence encodes CASSQDGGLAFF.